The text below deals with one T cell receptor (beta chain). Its matching antigen is unknown. Diagnoses were established from clinical symptoms, serum thyroxine, TRAb, thyroid ultrasound and orbital computed tomography. Investigators amplified TCR beta CDR3 regions from RNA transcripts. A first-round RT-PCR used HTBI primers, followed by a second-round multiplex PCR. TCRdb re-derived calls from the multiplex PCR reads in MiXCR, one entry per CDR3 protein. The top ten hold approximately 12% of the sample, which has around 1,200,000 distinct CDR3 sequences, 36% seen once. This sample was included in a study of Graves' ophthalmopathy and Graves' hyperthyroidism. About the study: Stable hyperthyroidism meant no ophthalmopathy within 18 months of follow-up.

Whole-study results and caveats: A 13-signature model separated ophthalmopathy from stable hyperthyroidism, approximately 87% sensitivity, roughly 80% specificity.

Per germline, CDR1 ENHRY and CDR2 SYGVKD. The CDR3 sequence is 13 residues long. V lost 5 bases and J lost 5; bases outside the gene matches: 3. The receptor was isolated from an adult man with Graves' hyperthyroidism. Sequencing was done on a sample of peripheral blood or thyroid tissue (not recorded which). V and J are TRBV10-3 and TRBJ1-5, with TRBD1 matching over 7 bases. The CDR3 DNA reads as TGTGCCATCAGTAGGGACAGTGATCAGCCCCAGCATTTT. It specifies CAISRDSDQPQHF.